Following are 29 T cell receptor beta chains from one sample sequenced in a study of cytomegalovirus exposure and HLA in healthy donors. A multiplex PCR was run with 60 Vbeta primers and 13 Jbeta primers. The data were produced by immunoSEQ multiplex PCR, yet TCRdb's version contains in-frame clones alone and is incomplete. The sample carries approximately 170,000 clones, 60% to 85% recorded once. Specimen: PBMCs. The receptors here all came from a female donor in good health and CMV-seronegative.

Written as DNA, the CDR3 is TGCGCCAGCAGCCAAGGGCCCAGTGGCTCTGGGGCCAACGTCCTGACTTTC. Amino acids: CASSQGPSGSGANVLTF. The chain uses TRBV4-3 and TRBJ2-6; D remains ambiguous. Trimming took 1 base from V and 0 from J, leaving 10 bases between them. The CDR3 is 17 amino acids. Germline CDR1 LGHNA, CDR2 YSLEER.

The V gene is TRBV5-8, the J gene TRBJ1-1; TRBD1 aligns across 7 bases. The CDR3 runs to 15 residues. The V and J ends lost 2 bases and 6 bases, in that order; junction bases with no gene match: 10. Germline values: CDR1 SGHTS, CDR2 YDEGEE. CDR3 nucleotides: TGTGCCAGCAGCTTAGGCAGGGGGTTTGGGTCTGAAGCTTTCTTT. Translating it yields CASSLGRGFGSEAFF. Drawing the rest from reference TRBV5-8 and TRBJ1-1, the complete variable domain is EAGVTQSPTHLIKTRGQQATLRCSPISGHTSVYWYQQALGLGLQFLLWYDEGEERNRGNFPPRFSGRQFPNYSSELNVNALELEDSALYLCASSLGRGFGSEAFFGQGTRLTVV.

This chain uses TRBV15 with TRBJ2-1; the D gene is possibly TRBD1 (6 bases). Trimming pared 3 bases from V and 8 bases from J, leaving 11 bases between. The germline CDR1 and CDR2 sequences are LNHNV and YYDKDF (reference sequence). The CDR3 consists of 13 residues. CDR3 residues: CATSSLQGDEQFF. For the CDR3, the DNA is TGTGCCACCAGCAGTCTACAGGGTGATGAGCAGTTCTTC.

The gene calls are TRBV11-3 and TRBJ2-1, with D possibly TRBD1 on 5 matching bases. The germline gives CDR1 SGHNT, CDR2 YENEEA. Trimming took 2 bases from V and 5 from J, leaving 7 bases between them. CDR3 size: 13 residues. CDR3 sequence reads: CASSLQGDNEQFF. CDR3 DNA sequence: TGTGCCAGCAGCTTACAGGGCGACAATGAGCAGTTCTTC.

DNA for the CDR3: TGTGCCACCAGCAGAGATAGCGGGCCCTCTGGGGCCAACGTCCTGACTTTC. Translation gives CATSRDSGPSGANVLTF. This chain links TRBV15 with TRBJ2-6; TRBD2 agrees at 7 bases. Germline CDR1 reads LNHNV; CDR2 reads YYDKDF (reference sequence). The CDR3 has 17 residues. Trimming at V came to 0 bases and at J to 0 bases, leaving 2 bases not matched to a gene.

The V call is TRBV15, the J call TRBJ2-3; D gene unclear. This CDR3 spans 14 amino acids. Germline values: CDR1 LNHNV, CDR2 YYDKDF (reference sequence). The ends were cut back, 5 bases at V and 4 bases at J, with 13 bases in the middle. The CDR3 nucleotides read TGTGCCACCAGCGCAGGTGTGAGTCCAGATACGCAGTATTTT. Protein: CATSAGVSPDTQYF. Full variable domain (outside the CDR3, taken from reference TRBV15 and TRBJ2-3): DAMVIQNPRYQVTQFGKPVTLSCSQTLNHNVMYWYQQKSSQAPKLLFHYYDKDFNNEADTPDNFQSRRPNTSFCFLDIRSPGLGDTAMYLCATSAGVSPDTQYFGPGTRLTVL.

The chain employs TRBV7-9 and TRBJ1-3; D is uncertain. Germline V lookup: CDR1 SEHNR, CDR2 FQNEAQ (reference sequence). The CDR3 sequence is 14 residues long. V lost 5 bases and J lost 5, with 13 bases in between. CDR3 nucleotides: TGTGCCAGCAGCCCAGCGGGTTGGAGAAACACCATATATTTT. The encoded protein is CASSPAGWRNTIYF.

The CDR3 DNA reads TGTGCCAGCAGCCCCCTGACAGGAATCTACGAGCAGTACTTC. Amino acid sequence: CASSPLTGIYEQYF. The rearrangement joins TRBV6-1 to TRBJ2-7, with a tentative D call TRBD1 (6 bases). Germline assignment: CDR1 MNHNS and CDR2 SASEGT. V was clipped by 6 bases and J by 3 bases, with 15 bases between them. This CDR3 is 14 amino acids long.

This clone occurred once. The chain joins TRBV10-1 to TRBJ2-7; 7 nucleotides match TRBD1. The CDR3 runs 14 residues. Trimming at V came to 5 bases and at J to 6 bases, leaving 10 bases not matched to a gene. The germline V gene has CDR1 WNHNN and CDR2 SYGVQD (reference sequence). CDR3 bases: TGCGCCAGCAGTCCTAACCGACAGGGCGGCGAGCAGTACTTC. This codes for CASSPNRQGGEQYF.

This chain joins TRBV27 and TRBJ1-5; 7 bases line up with TRBD1. The CDR3 extends over 16 amino acids. Germline CDR1 is MNHEY and CDR2 is SMNVEV (reference sequence). The ends lost 6 bases at V and 6 bases at J; junction bases unmatched: 14. Written as DNA, the CDR3 is TGTGCCAGCAGGACGTTAGGGGCAGGGGGTATTCAGCCCCAGCATTTT. Residues: CASRTLGAGGIQPQHF.

V is TRBV9 and J is TRBJ2-6; D unclear. V was pared by 4 bases and J by 2 bases, with 7 bases between. The CDR3 contains 14 residues. Germline lookup yields CDR1 SGDLS and CDR2 YYNGEE. The CDR3 loop is CASSPLAGANVLTF. The CDR3 DNA sequence: TGTGCCAGCAGCCCTCTCGCTGGGGCCAACGTCCTGACTTTC. Supplemented by reference TRBV9 and TRBJ2-6, the full variable domain reads DSGVTQTPKHLITATGQRVTLRCSPRSGDLSVYWYQQSLDQGLQFLIQYYNGEERAKGNILERFSAQQFPDLHSELNLSSLELGDSALYFCASSPLAGANVLTFGAGSRLTVL.

This chain joins TRBV5-1 and TRBJ1-1; 8 bases are shared with TRBD1. Germline V CDR1 and CDR2: SGHRS, YFSETQ. The CDR3 runs to 15 residues. V lost 0 bases and J lost 4; bases outside the gene matches: 5. CDR3 sequence (DNA): TGCGCCAGCAGCTTGGCGGACAGGGAGGGCACTGAAGCTTTCTTT. It encodes CASSLADREGTEAFF.

V and J are TRBV9 and TRBJ2-7, with D uncertain. CDR3 length: 18 amino acids. The V end was cut by 0 bases, the J end by 0 bases, with 19 bases between. CDR1 and CDR2 (germline): SGDLS, YYNGEE. In DNA form, the CDR3 reads TGTGCCAGCAGCGTAGAGGATTCGGGTGATCAGAGCTCCTACGAGCAGTACTTC. Amino acids: CASSVEDSGDQSSYEQYF.

DNA of the CDR3: TGTGCCAGTGAGCAGGGGGCATGGGAATACTCTGGAAACACCATATATTTT. Translated: CASEQGAWEYSGNTIYF. The chain joins TRBV19 to TRBJ1-3; TRBD1 aligns across 8 bases. Germline assignment: CDR1 LNHDA and CDR2 SQIVND (reference sequence). After removal of 8 bases from V and 0 bases from J, the junction contained 12 bases not matched to a gene. This CDR3 contains 17 residues. The full variable domain, in which reference TRBV19 and TRBJ1-3 provide the parts outside the CDR3, is DGGITQSPKYLFRKEGQNVTLSCEQNLNHDAMYWYRQDPGQGLRLIYYSQIVNDFQKGDIAEGYSVSREKKESFPLTVTSAQKNPTAFYLCASEQGAWEYSGNTIYFGEGSWLTVV.

The chain recombines TRBV7-2 with TRBJ2-5, with 8 positions matching TRBD2. The germline gives CDR1 SGHTA, CDR2 FQGNSA. The CDR3 is made up of 16 amino acids. V was pared by 4 bases and J by 1 base, with 8 bases of the junction left unmatched. CDR3 region: CASSSQAGAPQETQYF. The CDR3 region has the DNA TGTGCCAGCAGCTCTCAAGCGGGGGCGCCCCAAGAGACCCAGTACTTC.

This clone was counted between two and nine times. The chain links TRBV13 to TRBJ2-3, with 12 positions matching TRBD2. In germline, CDR1 is PRHDT, CDR2 FYEKMQ (reference sequence). This CDR3 comprises 18 residues. After removal of 5 bases from V and 1 base from J, the junction contained 10 bases not matched to a gene. The CDR3 DNA follows: TGTGCCAGCAGCACCCGACTAGCGGGAGACCCCGGCACAGATACGCAGTATTTT. Encoded protein: CASSTRLAGDPGTDTQYF.

This chain uses TRBV30 with TRBJ2-3; 8 nucleotides align to TRBD2. Germline CDR1 reads GTSNPN; CDR2 reads SVGIG (reference sequence). Trimming removed 5 bases from V and 2 bases from J; junction bases left unmatched: 9. The CDR3 has 15 amino acids. CDR3: CAWSLLAGITDTQYF. The CDR3, as DNA: TGTGCCTGGTCCTTGTTAGCGGGAATCACAGATACGCAGTATTTT.

V and J are TRBV7-3 and TRBJ2-4, with 7 nucleotides matching TRBD2. V dropped 5 bases and J dropped 8; count of bases not matched to a gene: 15. This CDR3 has 16 residues. CDR1 is SGHTA, CDR2 FQGTGA, per germline. This CDR3 reads CASSLTSGGRDHIQYF. The CDR3, as DNA: TGTGCCAGCAGCCTTACGAGCGGCGGGAGAGATCACATTCAGTACTTC.

The chain links TRBV6-6 to TRBJ1-2; 9 nucleotides line up with TRBD1. This CDR3 is built from 13 residues. Germline CDR1 MNHNY, CDR2 SVGAGI (reference sequence). Unmatched junction bases numbered 9, after V lost 10 bases and J lost 6 bases. CDR3 protein: CATNLQGANGYTF. In nucleotides, the CDR3 is TGTGCCACAAACCTACAGGGGGCAAATGGCTACACCTTC.

The chain couples TRBV9 to TRBJ2-3, with TRBD1 matching over 7 bases. Trimming cost V 0 bases and J 0 bases; bases outside gene matches: 4. Germline V CDR1 and CDR2: SGDLS, YYNGEE. This CDR3 has 16 residues. CDR3 protein: CASSVGIQGSTDTQYF. CDR3 coding DNA: TGTGCCAGCAGCGTAGGGATACAGGGGAGCACAGATACGCAGTATTTT.

The V and J genes are TRBV5-1 and TRBJ1-2; no definite D call. Germline assignment: CDR1 SGHRS and CDR2 YFSETQ. The ends were cut back, 0 bases at V and 0 bases at J, with 9 bases in the middle. This CDR3 has 15 amino acids. This CDR3 is CASSLVDKPNYGYTF. CDR3 DNA sequence: TGCGCCAGCAGCTTGGTCGACAAACCTAACTATGGCTACACCTTC.

The V gene is TRBV6-5, the J gene TRBJ2-7; 7 positions agree with TRBD1. Germline lookup yields CDR1 MNHEY and CDR2 SVGAGI. V was pared by 7 bases and J by 2 bases, with 5 bases of the junction left unmatched. This CDR3 contains 13 residues. The CDR3, as DNA: TGTGCCAGCATTGCAGGGGGAACCTACGAGCAGTACTTC. It codes for CASIAGGTYEQYF.

The chain couples TRBV5-1 to TRBJ1-5; D might be TRBD1 (6 bases). CDR3 length equals 15 residues. The germline gives CDR1 SGHRS, CDR2 YFSETQ. With 0 bases removed from V and 2 bases from J, the gap between germline ends came to 9 bases. CDR3 nucleotides: TGCGCCAGCAGCTTGGAGACAGGAGGCAATCAGCCCCAGCATTTT. Translation gives CASSLETGGNQPQHF.

This chain connects TRBV2 to TRBJ1-6; weak D call: TRBD1 (5 bases). Germline V gene lookup returns CDR1 SNHLY and CDR2 FYNNEI. Trimming took 3 bases from V and 3 from J, leaving 9 bases between them. The CDR3 runs 15 residues. The CDR3 loop is CASSDMTDYNSPLHF. The CDR3, as DNA: TGTGCCAGCAGTGATATGACAGACTATAATTCACCCCTCCACTTT.

The gene calls are TRBV23-1 and TRBJ1-2; perhaps TRBD1 as D (5 bases). TRBV23-1 is given ORF status, its function remaining uncertain. Deletions cut 2 bases from V and 5 bases from J, with 15 bases between. This CDR3 region has 15 residues. The CDR3, as DNA: TGCGCCAGCAGTCAACGCCAGACAGAGAAGTATGGCTACACCTTC. Translating gives CASSQRQTEKYGYTF.

The chain is built from TRBV11-2 and TRBJ1-1; TRBD1 matches 10 bases. V lost 5 bases, J lost 4 bases, and 7 bases stayed unmatched. From germline, CDR1 is SGHAT and CDR2 FQNNGV. The CDR3 is made up of 15 amino acids. The CDR3 DNA sequence: TGTGCCAGCAGCGGGGACAGGGGTTTGGTCACTGAAGCTTTCTTT. Its protein product is CASSGDRGLVTEAFF.

V usage is TRBV7-9 and J usage is TRBJ1-1, with D perhaps matching TRBD1 (6 bases). Looked up from germline, CDR1 is SEHNR and CDR2 is FQNEAQ (reference sequence). Trimming took 3 bases from V and 3 from J, leaving 11 bases between them. The length of the CDR3 is 14 residues. CDR3 residues: CASSLLQGDTEAFF. CDR3 in DNA: TGTGCCAGCAGCTTGTTACAGGGTGACACTGAAGCTTTCTTT.

The chain couples TRBV4-1 to TRBJ2-2; D ambiguous. The germline CDR1 and CDR2 sequences are MGHRA and YSYEKL. The V end lost 0 bases, the J end lost 5 bases, and 7 bases lay between the germline ends. CDR3 length: 14 amino acids. CDR3 amino acids: CASSQDTETGELFF. The CDR3, as DNA: TGCGCCAGCAGCCAAGATACGGAGACCGGGGAGCTGTTTTTT.

The V and J genes are TRBV7-6 and TRBJ1-1; possible D gene TRBD1, 5 bases. Trimming took 2 bases from V and 1 from J, leaving 8 bases between them. The CDR3 is made up of 14 amino acids. Germline assignment: CDR1 SGHVS and CDR2 FNYEAQ. The CDR3 reads CASSLSQGNTEAFF. CDR3 in DNA: TGTGCCAGCAGCTTAAGTCAGGGGAACACTGAAGCTTTCTTT. Supplemented by reference TRBV7-6 and TRBJ1-1, the full variable domain reads GAGVSQSPRYKVTKRGQDVALRCDPISGHVSLYWYRQALGQGPEFLTYFNYEAQQDKSGLPNDRFSAERPEGSISTLTIQRTEQRDSAMYRCASSLSQGNTEAFFGQGTRLTVV.